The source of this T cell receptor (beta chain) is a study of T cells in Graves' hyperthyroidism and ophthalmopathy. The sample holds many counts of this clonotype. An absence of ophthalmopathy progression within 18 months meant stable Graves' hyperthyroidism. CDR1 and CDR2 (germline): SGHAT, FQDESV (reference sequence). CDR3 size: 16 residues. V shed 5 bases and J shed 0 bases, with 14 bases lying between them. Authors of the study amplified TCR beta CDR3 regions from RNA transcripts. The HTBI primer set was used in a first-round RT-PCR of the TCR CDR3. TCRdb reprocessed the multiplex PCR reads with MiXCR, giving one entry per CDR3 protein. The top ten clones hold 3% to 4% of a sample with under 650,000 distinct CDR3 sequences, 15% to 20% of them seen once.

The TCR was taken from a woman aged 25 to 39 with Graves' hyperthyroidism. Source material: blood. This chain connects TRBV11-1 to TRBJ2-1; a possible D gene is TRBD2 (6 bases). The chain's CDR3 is CASSPMAGSSYNEQFF. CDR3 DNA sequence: TGTGCCAGCAGCCCTATGGCGGGGAGCTCCTACAATGAGCAGTTCTTC.